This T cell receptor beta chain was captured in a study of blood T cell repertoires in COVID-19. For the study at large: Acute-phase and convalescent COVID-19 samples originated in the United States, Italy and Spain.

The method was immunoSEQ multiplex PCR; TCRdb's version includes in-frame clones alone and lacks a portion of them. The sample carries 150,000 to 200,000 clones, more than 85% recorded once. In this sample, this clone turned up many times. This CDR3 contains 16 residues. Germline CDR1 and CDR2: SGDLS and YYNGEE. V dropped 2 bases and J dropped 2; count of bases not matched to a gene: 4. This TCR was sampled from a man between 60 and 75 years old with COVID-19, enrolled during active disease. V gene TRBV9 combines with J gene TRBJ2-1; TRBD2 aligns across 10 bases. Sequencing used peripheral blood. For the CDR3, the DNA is TGTGCCAGCAGCGTGGGTAGCGGGGGGACCTACAATGAGCAGTTCTTC. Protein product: CASSVGSGGTYNEQFF. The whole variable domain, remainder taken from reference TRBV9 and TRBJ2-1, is DSGVTQTPKHLITATGQRVTLRCSPRSGDLSVYWYQQSLDQGLQFLIQYYNGEERAKGNILERFSAQQFPDLHSELNLSSLELGDSALYFCASSVGSGGTYNEQFFGPGTRLTVL.